This T cell receptor (beta chain) was obtained from a study of T cell changes during pregnancy in multiple sclerosis. Clones were sequenced by immunoSEQ multiplex PCR, and TCRdb holds only the in-frame ones, with some missing. The table shows under 95,000 clones, with about nine tenths occurring only once. The CDR3 spans 14 residues. J gave up 6 bases and V 0 bases, and 4 bases lay outside the gene matches. Looked up from germline, CDR1 is SGDLS and CDR2 is YYNGEE. The input for sequencing was CD4+ T cells from peripheral blood mononuclear cells, taken before pregnancy. This TCR was recovered from a female donor with multiple sclerosis, enrolled in a pregnancy study. The genes are TRBV9 and TRBJ2-7, with 9 bases fitting TRBD1. CDR3 nucleotide sequence: TGTGCCAGCAGCGTAGGGGACAGGGTGGGCGAGCAGTACTTC. Its translation: CASSVGDRVGEQYF.